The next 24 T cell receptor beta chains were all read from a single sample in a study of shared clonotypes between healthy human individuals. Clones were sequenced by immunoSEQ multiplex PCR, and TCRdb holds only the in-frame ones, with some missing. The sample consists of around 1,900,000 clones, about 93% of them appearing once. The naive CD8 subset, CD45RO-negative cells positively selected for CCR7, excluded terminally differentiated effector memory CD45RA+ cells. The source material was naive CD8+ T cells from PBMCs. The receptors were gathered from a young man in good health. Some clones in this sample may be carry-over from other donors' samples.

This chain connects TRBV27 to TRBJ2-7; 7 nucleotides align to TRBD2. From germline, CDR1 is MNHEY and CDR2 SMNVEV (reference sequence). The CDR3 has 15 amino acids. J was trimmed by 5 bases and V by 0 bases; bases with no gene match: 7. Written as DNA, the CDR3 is TGTGCCAGCAGTTTATCTCGACTAGCTATGAACGAGCAGTACTTC. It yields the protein CASSLSRLAMNEQYF.

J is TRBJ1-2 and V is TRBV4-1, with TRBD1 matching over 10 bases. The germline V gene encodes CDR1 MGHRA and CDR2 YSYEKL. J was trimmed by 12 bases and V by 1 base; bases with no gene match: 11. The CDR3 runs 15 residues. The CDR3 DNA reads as TGCGCCAGCAGCCAAGGGGGACAGGGGCGTTTGTTCCACACCTTC. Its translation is CASSQGGQGRLFHTF.

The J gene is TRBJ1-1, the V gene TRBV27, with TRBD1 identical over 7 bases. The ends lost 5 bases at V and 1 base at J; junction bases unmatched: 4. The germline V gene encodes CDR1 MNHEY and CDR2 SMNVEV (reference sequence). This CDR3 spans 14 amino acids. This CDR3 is CASSRTGWNTEAFF. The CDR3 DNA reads TGTGCCAGCAGTAGGACAGGCTGGAACACTGAAGCTTTCTTT.

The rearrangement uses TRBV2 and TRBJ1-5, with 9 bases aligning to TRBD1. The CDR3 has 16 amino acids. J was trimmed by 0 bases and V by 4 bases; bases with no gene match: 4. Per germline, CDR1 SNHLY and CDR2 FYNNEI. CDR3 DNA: TGTGCCAGCAGTGGGAGGGACAGGGTTAGCAATCAGCCCCAGCATTTT. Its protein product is CASSGRDRVSNQPQHF.

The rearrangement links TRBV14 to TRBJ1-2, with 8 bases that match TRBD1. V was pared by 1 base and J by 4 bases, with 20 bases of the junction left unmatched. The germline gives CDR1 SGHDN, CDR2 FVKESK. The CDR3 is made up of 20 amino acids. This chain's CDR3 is CASSQVRPSRQGPLSYGYTF. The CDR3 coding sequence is TGTGCCAGCAGCCAAGTACGGCCTTCCCGACAGGGGCCCCTGAGCTATGGCTACACCTTC.

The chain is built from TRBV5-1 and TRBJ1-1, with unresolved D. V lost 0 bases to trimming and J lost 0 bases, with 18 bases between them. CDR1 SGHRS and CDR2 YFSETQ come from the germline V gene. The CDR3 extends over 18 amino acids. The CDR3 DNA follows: TGCGCCAGCAGCTTGGGGCAACGGATCGATAATATGAACACTGAAGCTTTCTTT. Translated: CASSLGQRIDNMNTEAFF.

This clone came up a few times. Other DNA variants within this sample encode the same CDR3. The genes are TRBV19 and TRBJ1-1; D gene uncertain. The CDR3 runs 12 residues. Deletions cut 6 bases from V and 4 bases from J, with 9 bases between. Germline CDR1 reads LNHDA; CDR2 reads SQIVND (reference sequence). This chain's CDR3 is CASRGRGTEAFF. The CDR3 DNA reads TGTGCCAGTAGGGGCAGAGGCACTGAAGCTTTCTTT.

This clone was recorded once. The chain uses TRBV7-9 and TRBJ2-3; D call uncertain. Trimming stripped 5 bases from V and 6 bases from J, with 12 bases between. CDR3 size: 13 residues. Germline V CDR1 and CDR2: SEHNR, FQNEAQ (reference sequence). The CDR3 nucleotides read TGTGCCAGCAGCCCTCGCTTGCTTGATACGCAGTATTTT. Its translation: CASSPRLLDTQYF.

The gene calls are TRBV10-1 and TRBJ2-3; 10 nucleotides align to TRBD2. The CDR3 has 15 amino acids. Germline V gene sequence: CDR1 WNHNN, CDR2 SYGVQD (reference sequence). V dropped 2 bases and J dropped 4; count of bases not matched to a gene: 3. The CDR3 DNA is TGCGCCAGCAGTGAGGAGCGGGAGGGTTCAGATACGCAGTATTTT. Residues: CASSEEREGSDTQYF.

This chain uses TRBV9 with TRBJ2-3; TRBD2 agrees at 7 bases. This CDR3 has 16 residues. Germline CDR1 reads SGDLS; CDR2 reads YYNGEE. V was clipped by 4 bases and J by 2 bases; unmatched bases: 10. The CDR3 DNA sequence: TGTGCCAGCAGCAACCTCCTGGGGGGGTCCACAGATACGCAGTATTTT. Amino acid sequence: CASSNLLGGSTDTQYF.

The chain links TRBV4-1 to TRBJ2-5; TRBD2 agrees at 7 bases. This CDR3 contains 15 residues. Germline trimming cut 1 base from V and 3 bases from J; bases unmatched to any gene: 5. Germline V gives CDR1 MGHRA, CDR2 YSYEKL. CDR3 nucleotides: TGCGCCAGCAGCCAAGTGGAGAGCGGGGAAGAGACCCAGTACTTC. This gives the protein CASSQVESGEETQYF.

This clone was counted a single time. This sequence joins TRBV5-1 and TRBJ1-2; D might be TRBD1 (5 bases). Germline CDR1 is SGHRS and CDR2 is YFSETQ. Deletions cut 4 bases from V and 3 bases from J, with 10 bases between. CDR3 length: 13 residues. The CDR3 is CASSTGPYYGYTF. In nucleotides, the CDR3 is TGCGCCAGCAGCACGGGACCCTACTATGGCTACACCTTC.

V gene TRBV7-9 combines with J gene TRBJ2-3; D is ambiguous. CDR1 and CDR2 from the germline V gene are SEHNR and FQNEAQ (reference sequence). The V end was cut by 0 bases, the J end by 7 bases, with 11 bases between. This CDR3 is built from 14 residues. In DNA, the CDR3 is TGTGCCAGCAGCTTAGCGCTAACACTATATACGCAGTATTTT. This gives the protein CASSLALTLYTQYF.

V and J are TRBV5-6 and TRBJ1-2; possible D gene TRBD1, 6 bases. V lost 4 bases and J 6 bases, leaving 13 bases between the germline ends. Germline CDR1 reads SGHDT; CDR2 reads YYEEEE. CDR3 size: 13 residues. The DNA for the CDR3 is TGTGCCAGCAGCCAAATCGACAGGCATGGCTACACCTTC. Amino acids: CASSQIDRHGYTF.

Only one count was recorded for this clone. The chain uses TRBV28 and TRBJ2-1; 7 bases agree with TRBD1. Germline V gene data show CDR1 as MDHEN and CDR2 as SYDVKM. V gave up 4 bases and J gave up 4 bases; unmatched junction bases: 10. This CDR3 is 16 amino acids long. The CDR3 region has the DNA TGTGCCAGCAGTTCACACCCCGGGACAGCATACAATGAGCAGTTCTTC. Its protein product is CASSSHPGTAYNEQFF.

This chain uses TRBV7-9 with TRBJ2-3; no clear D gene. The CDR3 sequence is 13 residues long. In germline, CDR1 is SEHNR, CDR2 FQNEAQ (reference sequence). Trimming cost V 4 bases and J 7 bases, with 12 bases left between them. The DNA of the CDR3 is TGTGCCAGCAGCTCTGATACTCTGTATACGCAGTATTTT. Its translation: CASSSDTLYTQYF.

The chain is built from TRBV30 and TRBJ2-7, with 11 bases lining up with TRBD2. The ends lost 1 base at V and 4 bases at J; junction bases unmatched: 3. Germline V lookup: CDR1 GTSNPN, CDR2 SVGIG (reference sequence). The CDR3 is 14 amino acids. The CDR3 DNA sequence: TGTGCCTGGAGTGGATTAGCGGGAGGGTACGAGCAGTACTTC. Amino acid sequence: CAWSGLAGGYEQYF.

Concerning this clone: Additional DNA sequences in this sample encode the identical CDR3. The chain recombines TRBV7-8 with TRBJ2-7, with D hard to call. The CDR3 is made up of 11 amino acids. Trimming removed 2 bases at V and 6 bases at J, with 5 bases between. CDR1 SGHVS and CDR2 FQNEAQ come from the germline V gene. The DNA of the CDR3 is TGTGCCAGCAGCTTAATCGGCGAGCAGTACTTC. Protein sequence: CASSLIGEQYF.

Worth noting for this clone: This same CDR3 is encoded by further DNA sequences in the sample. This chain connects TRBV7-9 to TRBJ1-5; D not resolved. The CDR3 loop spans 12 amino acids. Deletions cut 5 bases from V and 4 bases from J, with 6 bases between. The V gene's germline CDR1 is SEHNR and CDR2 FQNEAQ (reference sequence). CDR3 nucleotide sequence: TGTGCCAGCAGCAAGGGAAATCAGCCCCAGCATTTT. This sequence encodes CASSKGNQPQHF.

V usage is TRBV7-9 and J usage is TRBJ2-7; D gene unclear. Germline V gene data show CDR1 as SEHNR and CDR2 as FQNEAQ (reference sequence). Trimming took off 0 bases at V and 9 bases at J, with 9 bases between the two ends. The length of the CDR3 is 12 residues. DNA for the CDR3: TGTGCCAGCAGCTTAGCGCTCGAAGGGCAGTACTTC. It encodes CASSLALEGQYF.

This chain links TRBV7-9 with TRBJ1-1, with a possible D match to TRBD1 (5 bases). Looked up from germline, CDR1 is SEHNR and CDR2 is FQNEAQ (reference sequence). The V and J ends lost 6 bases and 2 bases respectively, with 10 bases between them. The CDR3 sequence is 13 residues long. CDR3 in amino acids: CASREGTNTEAFF. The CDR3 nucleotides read TGTGCCAGCAGGGAGGGGACTAACACTGAAGCTTTCTTT. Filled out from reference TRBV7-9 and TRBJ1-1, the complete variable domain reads DTGVSQNPRHKITKRGQNVTFRCDPISEHNRLYWYRQTLGQGPEFLTYFQNEAQLEKSRLLSDRFSAERPKGSFSTLEIQRTEQGDSAMYLCASREGTNTEAFFGQGTRLTVV.

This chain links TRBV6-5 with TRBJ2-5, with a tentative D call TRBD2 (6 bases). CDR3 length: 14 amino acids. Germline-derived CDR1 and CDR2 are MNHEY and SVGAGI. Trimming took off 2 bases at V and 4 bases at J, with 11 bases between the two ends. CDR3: CASSYGGEAETQYF. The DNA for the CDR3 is TGTGCCAGCAGTTACGGCGGGGAGGCAGAGACCCAGTACTTC.

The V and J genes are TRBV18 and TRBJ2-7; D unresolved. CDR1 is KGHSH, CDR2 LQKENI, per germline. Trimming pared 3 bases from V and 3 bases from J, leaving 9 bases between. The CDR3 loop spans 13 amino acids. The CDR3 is CASSPERNYEQYF. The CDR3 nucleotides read TGTGCCAGCTCACCGGAGAGGAACTACGAGCAGTACTTC.

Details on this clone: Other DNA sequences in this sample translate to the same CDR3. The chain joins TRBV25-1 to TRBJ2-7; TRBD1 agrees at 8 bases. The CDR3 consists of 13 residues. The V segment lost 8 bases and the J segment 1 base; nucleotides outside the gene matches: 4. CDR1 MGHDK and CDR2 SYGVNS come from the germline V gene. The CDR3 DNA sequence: TGTGCCAGCTCCGGGACAGGTTCCTACGAGCAGTACTTC. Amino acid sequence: CASSGTGSYEQYF.